This TCR beta chain was documented in a study of a mutant IDH1 vaccine in newly diagnosed glioma. This clone was observed a single time. Its antigen is not known. Some clones are missing from TCRdb's copy, which holds only in-frame ones; the method was immunoSEQ multiplex PCR. The repertoire holds about 26,000 clones, with around 85% as singletons. The time point: week 5, during vaccination. The study gave 300 ug of mutant IDH1 20-mer peptide per vaccine dose, with topical imiquimod. The CDR3 is 19 residues long. Germline CDR1 reads MGHRA; CDR2 reads YSYEKL. V dropped 4 bases and J dropped 4 bases, with 26 bases sitting between them.

The V and J genes are TRBV4-1 and TRBJ2-1; maybe TRBD1 (5 bases). This clonotype originated in a man aged 35-49 years with glioma. Some clones in this sample may be carry-over from other donors' samples. Sequenced here: PBMCs, sampled from a glioma patient whose treatment included an IDH1 peptide vaccine. CDR3 bases: TGCGCCAGCAGCCCAAGGGGTTTAACAGTGCCTCTCGAGTACAATGAGCAGTTCTTC. Its protein product is CASSPRGLTVPLEYNEQFF.